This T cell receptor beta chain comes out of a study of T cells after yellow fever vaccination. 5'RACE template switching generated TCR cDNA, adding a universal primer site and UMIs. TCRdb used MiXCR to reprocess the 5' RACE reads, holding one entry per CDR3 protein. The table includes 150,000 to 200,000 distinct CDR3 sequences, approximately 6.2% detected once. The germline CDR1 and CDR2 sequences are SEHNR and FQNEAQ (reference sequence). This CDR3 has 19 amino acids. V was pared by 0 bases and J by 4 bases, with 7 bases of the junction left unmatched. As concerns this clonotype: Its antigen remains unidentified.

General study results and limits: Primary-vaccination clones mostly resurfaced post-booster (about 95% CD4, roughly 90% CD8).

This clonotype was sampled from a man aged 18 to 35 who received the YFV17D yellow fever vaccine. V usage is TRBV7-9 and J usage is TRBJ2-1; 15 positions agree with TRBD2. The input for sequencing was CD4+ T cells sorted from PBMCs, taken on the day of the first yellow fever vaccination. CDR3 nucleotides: TGTGCCAGCAGCTTAGCCTCCCTAGGACTAGCGGGGGGGTACAATGAGCAGTTCTTC. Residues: CASSLASLGLAGGYNEQFF.